This entry is about one T cell receptor beta chain. Its antigen is not known. The data derive from a study of memory CD4+ T cells and cytomegalovirus serostatus. Study findings and constraints: Of under 200 reported CMV TCRbeta sequences, about 70 were found in memory CD4+ repertoires.

Deletions cut 1 base from V and 8 bases from J, with 5 bases between. Germline loops: CDR1 LGHNA, CDR2 YSLEER. The CDR3 consists of 11 residues. The sort gate was single viable CD3+CD4+CD8-CD45RO+ cells for memory CD4+ T cells. Per the authors' pipeline: Out-of-frame sequences were removed, leaving a few million distinct TCRbeta sequences. Sequencing was performed with immunoSEQ multiplex PCR; in TCRdb, only in-frame clones are kept and a portion is missing. For V, J and clone size, that table is used; D and trimming come from the DNA. The sample carries tens of thousands of clones, around 78% recorded once.

This clonotype originated in an adult in good health and CMV-seronegative. Sequencing was carried out using memory CD4+ T cells from blood. The chain joins TRBV4-3 to TRBJ1-2, with unresolved D. The CDR3 protein is CASSQGGGYTF. The CDR3 DNA reads TGCGCCAGCAGCCAAGGGGGAGGCTACACCTTC.